The 10 T cell receptor beta chains given below trace back to one sample, sequenced in a study of blood T cell repertoires in COVID-19. Method: immunoSEQ multiplex PCR; TCRdb's copy keeps in-frame clones and lacks some. In the table there are 60,000 to 85,000 clones, roughly 70% of which are singletons. The sample was peripheral blood. The receptors here all came from a man aged 65-85 years with acute or convalescent COVID-19.

The CDR3 loop reads CASSHEGTGEKLFF. In DNA, the CDR3 is TGCGCCAGCAGCCACGAGGGTACGGGTGAAAAACTGTTTTTT. The rearrangement uses TRBV4-3 and TRBJ1-4; no firm D call. Germline-derived CDR1 and CDR2 are LGHNA and YSLEER. The length of the CDR3 is 14 residues. Trimming cost V 3 bases and J 7 bases, with 12 bases left between them.

With regard to this clone: Other nucleotide sequences from this sample produce the same CDR3. The CDR3 is CASSLAGTDTQYF. Here the CDR3 DNA reads TGCGCCAGCAGCTTGGCGGGAACAGATACGCAGTATTTT. The J gene is TRBJ2-3, the V gene TRBV5-1; a weak D match, TRBD2 (5 bases). CDR3 size: 13 residues. Germline lookup yields CDR1 SGHRS and CDR2 YFSETQ. With 0 bases removed from V and 3 bases from J, the gap between germline ends came to 5 bases.

V and J are TRBV19 and TRBJ2-3, with D tentatively TRBD1 (6 bases). V lost 5 bases, J lost 4 bases, and 13 bases lay in between. The germline V gene has CDR1 LNHDA and CDR2 SQIVND (reference sequence). This CDR3 is 14 amino acids long. CDR3 DNA: TGTGCCAGTAGTCCCTACAGGGTCGCAGATACGCAGTATTTT. Translated: CASSPYRVADTQYF.

This sequence joins TRBV27 and TRBJ2-4; 11 bases agree with TRBD1. Germline V CDR1 and CDR2: MNHEY, SMNVEV (reference sequence). After removal of 5 bases from V and 5 bases from J, the junction contained 5 bases not matched to a gene. The CDR3 is 15 residues long. The CDR3 spells CASSPGTGGENIQYF. In DNA, the CDR3 is TGTGCCAGCAGTCCCGGGACAGGGGGAGAAAACATTCAGTACTTC.

The chain employs TRBV5-1 and TRBJ2-7; TRBD2 matches 9 bases. The CDR3 totals 14 residues. V lost 6 bases and J lost 4; bases outside the gene matches: 8. CDR1 is SGHRS, CDR2 YFSETQ, per germline. CDR3 DNA: TGCGCCAGCACGTTGACTAGCGGACTATACGAGCAGTACTTC. This sequence encodes CASTLTSGLYEQYF. The full variable domain, in which reference TRBV5-1 and TRBJ2-7 provide the parts outside the CDR3, is KAGVTQTPRYLIKTRGQQVTLSCSPISGHRSVSWYQQTPGQGLQFLFEYFSETQRNKGNFPGRFSGRQFSNSRSEMNVSTLELGDSALYLCASTLTSGLYEQYFGPGTRLTVT.

The J gene is TRBJ2-1, the V gene TRBV7-2, with 7 positions matching TRBD2. The V gene end was trimmed by 3 bases and the J gene end by 7 bases; junction bases not matched to a gene: 6. The CDR3 is 14 amino acids. Per germline, CDR1 SGHTA and CDR2 FQGNSA. CDR3 coding DNA: TGTGCCAGCAGCTTCCCTAGCGGACCAAATGAGCAGTTCTTC. The encoded protein is CASSFPSGPNEQFF.

The chain combines TRBV3-1 (or the pseudogene TRBV3-2) with TRBJ2-2; D is unresolved. V was trimmed by 1 base and J by 5 bases, leaving 8 bases between them. The CDR3 has 14 amino acids. Per the germline V gene, CDR1 is LGHDT and CDR2 is YNNKEL (reference sequence). CDR3 coding DNA: TGTGCCAGCAGCCAAGTTATAGCTACCGGGGAGCTGTTTTTT. It yields the protein CASSQVIATGELFF.

The genes are TRBV5-1 and TRBJ2-5; D might be TRBD2 (5 bases). Per the germline V gene, CDR1 is SGHRS and CDR2 is YFSETQ. V lost 1 base and J lost 5, with 15 bases in between. This CDR3 contains 15 residues. In DNA, the CDR3 is TGCGCCAGCAGCTTGTTGGAACGGCCGGGGGAGACCCAGTACTTC. Protein product: CASSLLERPGETQYF.

V usage is TRBV3-1 (or the pseudogene TRBV3-2) and J usage is TRBJ2-2; 7 positions match TRBD2. The CDR3 is 17 amino acids. V was pared by 0 bases and J by 6 bases, with 10 bases of the junction left unmatched. Looked up from germline, CDR1 is LGHDT and CDR2 is YNNKEL (reference sequence). The CDR3 spells CASSQERIAGEAGELFF. The CDR3 coding sequence is TGTGCCAGCAGCCAAGAGAGAATTGCGGGAGAGGCCGGGGAGCTGTTTTTT.

CDR3: CASSGPAYNEQFF. The CDR3 bases are TGTGCCAGTAGTGGTCCAGCCTACAATGAGCAGTTCTTC. The gene calls are TRBV19 and TRBJ2-1; no clear D. Trimming took 5 bases from V and 2 from J, leaving 7 bases between them. The germline V gene encodes CDR1 LNHDA and CDR2 SQIVND (reference sequence). This CDR3 has 13 residues.